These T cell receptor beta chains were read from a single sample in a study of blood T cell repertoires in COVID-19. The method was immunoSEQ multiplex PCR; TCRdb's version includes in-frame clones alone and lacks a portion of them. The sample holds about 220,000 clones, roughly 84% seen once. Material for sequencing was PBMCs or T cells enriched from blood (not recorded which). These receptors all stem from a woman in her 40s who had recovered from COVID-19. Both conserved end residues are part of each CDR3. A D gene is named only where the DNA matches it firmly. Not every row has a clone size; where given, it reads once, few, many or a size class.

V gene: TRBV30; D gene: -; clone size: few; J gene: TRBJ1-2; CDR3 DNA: TGTGCCTGGAAGCCTCCGGGACTGATCTATGGCTACACCTTC; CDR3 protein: CAWKPPGLIYGYTF
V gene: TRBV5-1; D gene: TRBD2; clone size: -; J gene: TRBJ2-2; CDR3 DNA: TGCGCCAGCAGCACGGGACTAGACTCTGCTGGGGAGCTGTTTTTT; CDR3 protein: CASSTGLDSAGELFF
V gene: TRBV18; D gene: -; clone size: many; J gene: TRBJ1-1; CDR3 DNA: TGTGCCAGCTCACTTGACTGGAACACTGAAGCTTTCTTT; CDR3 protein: CASSLDWNTEAFF
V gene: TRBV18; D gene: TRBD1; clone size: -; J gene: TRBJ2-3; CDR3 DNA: TGTGCCAGCTCACCGGGACAGGGGGGCACAGATACGCAGTATTTT; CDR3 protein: CASSPGQGGTDTQYF
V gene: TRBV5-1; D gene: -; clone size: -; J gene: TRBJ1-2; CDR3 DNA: TGCGCCAGCAGCTTGGAAGGGGAAACCGCCTTC; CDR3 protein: CASSLEGETAF
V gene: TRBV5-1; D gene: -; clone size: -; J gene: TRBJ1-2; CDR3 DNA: TGCGCCAGCAGCTTGGCAGGGACATATGGCTACACCTTC; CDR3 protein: CASSLAGTYGYTF
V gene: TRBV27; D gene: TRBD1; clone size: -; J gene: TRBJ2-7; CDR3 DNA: TGTGCCAGCAGCCCGGGACAGCTCTACGAGCAGTACTTC; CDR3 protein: CASSPGQLYEQYF
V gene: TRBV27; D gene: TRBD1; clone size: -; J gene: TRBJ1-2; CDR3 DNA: TGTGCCAGCAGTGCGACAGGGCTTAACCCCTACTATGGCTACACCTTC; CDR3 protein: CASSATGLNPYYGYTF
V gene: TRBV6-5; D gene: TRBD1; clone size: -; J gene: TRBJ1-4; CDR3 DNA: TGTGCCAGCAGTTACGGACAGGATGCAACTAATGAAAAACTGTTTTTT; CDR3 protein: CASSYGQDATNEKLFF
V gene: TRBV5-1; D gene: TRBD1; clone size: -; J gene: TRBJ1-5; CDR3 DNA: TGCGCCAGCAGCCCCGGGGACAGACTTAGCAATCAGCCCCAGCATTTT; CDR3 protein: CASSPGDRLSNQPQHF
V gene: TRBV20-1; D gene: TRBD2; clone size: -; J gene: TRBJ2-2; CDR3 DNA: TGCAGTGCTAGTTCCCTTCAGCGGGAAGACACCGGGGAGCTGTTTTTT; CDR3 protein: CSASSLQREDTGELFF
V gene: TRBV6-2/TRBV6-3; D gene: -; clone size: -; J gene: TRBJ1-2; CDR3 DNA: TGTGCCAGCAGTCTCGTCGCTAACTATGGCTACACCTTC; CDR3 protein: CASSLVANYGYTF
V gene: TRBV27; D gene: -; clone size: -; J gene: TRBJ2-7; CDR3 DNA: TGTGCCAGCAGTTTATCGTACAGAAGGGGCTCCTACGAGCAGTACTTC; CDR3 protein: CASSLSYRRGSYEQYF
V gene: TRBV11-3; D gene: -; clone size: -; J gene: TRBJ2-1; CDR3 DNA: TGTGCCAGCAGCTTAGAGGCGGATAATGAGCAGTTCTTC; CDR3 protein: CASSLEADNEQFF
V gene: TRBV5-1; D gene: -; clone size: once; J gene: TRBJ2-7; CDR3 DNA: TGCGCCAGCAGCTTGGGGACATACTACGAGCAGTACTTC; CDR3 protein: CASSLGTYYEQYF
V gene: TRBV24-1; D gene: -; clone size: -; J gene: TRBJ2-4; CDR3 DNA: TGTGCCACCAGTGATCCACCGAGCGCAATTCAGTACTTC; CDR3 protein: CATSDPPSAIQYF
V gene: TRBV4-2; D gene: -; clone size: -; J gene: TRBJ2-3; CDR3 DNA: TGTGCCAGCAGCCAACAAGGGGGTTTGGATACGCAGTATTTT; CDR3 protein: CASSQQGGLDTQYF
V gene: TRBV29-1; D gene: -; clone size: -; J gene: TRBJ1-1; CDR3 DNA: TGCAGCGTCATCGGGATTTCGGACACTGAAGCTTTCTTT; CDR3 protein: CSVIGISDTEAFF